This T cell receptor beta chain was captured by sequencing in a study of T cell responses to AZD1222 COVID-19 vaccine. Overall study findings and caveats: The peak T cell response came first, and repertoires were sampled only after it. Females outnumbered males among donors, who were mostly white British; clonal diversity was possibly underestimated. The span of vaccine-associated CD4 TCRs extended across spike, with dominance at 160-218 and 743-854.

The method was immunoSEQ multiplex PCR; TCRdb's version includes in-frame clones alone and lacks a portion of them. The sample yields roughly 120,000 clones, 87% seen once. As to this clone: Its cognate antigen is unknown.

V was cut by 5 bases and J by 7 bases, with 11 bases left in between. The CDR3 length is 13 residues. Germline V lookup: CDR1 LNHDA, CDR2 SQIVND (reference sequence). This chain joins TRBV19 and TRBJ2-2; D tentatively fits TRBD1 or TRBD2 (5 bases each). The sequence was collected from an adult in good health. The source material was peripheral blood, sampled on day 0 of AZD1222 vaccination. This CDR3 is CASSGGIGGELFF. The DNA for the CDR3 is TGTGCCAGTAGTGGGGGAATCGGCGGGGAGCTGTTTTTT.